The rows below give T cell receptor beta chains drawn from one sample of a study of blood T cell repertoires in COVID-19. Using immunoSEQ multiplex PCR, the repertoire was profiled, and TCRdb retains in-frame clones only, with some absent. The sample has some 150,000 clones, 80% to 90% seen once. Sequenced sample: peripheral blood. The receptors stem from a human donor with acute or convalescent COVID-19. The donor label of this sample is uncertain. Both conserved end residues are part of each CDR3. D genes are given only for firm matches. Part of the rows lack a size; the others show once, few, many or a class for expanded clones.

CDR3 protein: CAWTGTGDNQPQHF; CDR3 DNA: TGTGCCTGGACCGGGACAGGGGATAATCAGCCCCAGCATTTT; clone size: -; J gene: TRBJ1-5; CDR3 length: 14; D gene: TRBD1; V gene: TRBV30
CDR3 protein: CASSVAGNTYNEQFF; CDR3 DNA: TGTGCCAGCAGCGTAGCCGGTAATACCTACAATGAGCAGTTCTTC; clone size: few; J gene: TRBJ2-1; CDR3 length: 15; D gene: -; V gene: TRBV9
CDR3 protein: CASSQPPGQGAITDTQYF; CDR3 DNA: TGCGCCAGCAGCCAACCTCCGGGACAGGGTGCGATCACAGATACGCAGTATTTT; clone size: -; J gene: TRBJ2-3; CDR3 length: 18; D gene: TRBD1; V gene: TRBV5-1
CDR3 protein: CASSAGQGNTIYF; CDR3 DNA: TGTGCCAGCAGCGCCGGACAGGGAAACACCATATATTTT; clone size: once; J gene: TRBJ1-3; CDR3 length: 13; D gene: -; V gene: TRBV7-2
CDR3 protein: CASNLVWEPSNQPQHF; CDR3 DNA: TGTGCCAGCAATCTAGTATGGGAGCCTAGCAATCAGCCCCAGCATTTT; clone size: few; J gene: TRBJ1-5; CDR3 length: 16; D gene: -; V gene: TRBV5-5
CDR3 protein: CASSPQVGNNGSPLHF; CDR3 DNA: TGTGCCAGCAGCCCCCAGGTTGGCAATAATGGTTCACCCCTCCACTTT; clone size: -; J gene: TRBJ1-6; CDR3 length: 16; D gene: -; V gene: TRBV9
CDR3 protein: CASSPGSAEAFF; CDR3 DNA: TGTGCCAGCAGCCCGGGGAGTGCTGAAGCTTTCTTT; clone size: few; J gene: TRBJ1-1; CDR3 length: 12; D gene: -; V gene: TRBV7-9
CDR3 protein: CASSQGGTGGFYEQYF; CDR3 DNA: TGCGCCAGCAGCCAAGGAGGGACAGGGGGCTTCTACGAGCAGTACTTC; clone size: -; J gene: TRBJ2-7; CDR3 length: 16; D gene: TRBD1; V gene: TRBV4-1
CDR3 protein: CASSRPDRENSPLHF; CDR3 DNA: TGTGCCAGCAGCCGACCGGACAGGGAAAATTCACCCCTCCACTTT; clone size: -; J gene: TRBJ1-6; CDR3 length: 15; D gene: TRBD1; V gene: TRBV4-2
CDR3 protein: CAWSRDSFSNQPQHF; CDR3 DNA: TGTGCCTGGTCCCGAGACAGCTTCTCTAATCAGCCCCAGCATTTT; clone size: few; J gene: TRBJ1-5; CDR3 length: 15; D gene: -; V gene: TRBV30
CDR3 protein: CASGLDWGPDTQYF; CDR3 DNA: TGTGCTAGTGGTTTGGACTGGGGGCCGGATACGCAGTATTTT; clone size: -; J gene: TRBJ2-3; CDR3 length: 14; D gene: -; V gene: TRBV12-5
CDR3 protein: CASSLTGSRNSPLHF; CDR3 DNA: TGTGCCAGCAGCCTCACAGGGTCGAGGAATTCACCCCTCCACTTT; clone size: -; J gene: TRBJ1-6; CDR3 length: 15; D gene: -; V gene: TRBV11-2
CDR3 protein: CASSQVAGLSTDTQYF; CDR3 DNA: TGTGCCAGCAGCCAAGTAGCGGGCCTTAGCACAGATACGCAGTATTTT; clone size: -; J gene: TRBJ2-3; CDR3 length: 16; D gene: TRBD2; V gene: TRBV3-1/TRBV3-2
CDR3 protein: CASSFPRRGPDGYTF; CDR3 DNA: TGTGCCAGCAGCTTCCCTCGCAGGGGGCCGGATGGCTACACCTTC; clone size: -; J gene: TRBJ1-2; CDR3 length: 15; D gene: TRBD1; V gene: TRBV5-4
CDR3 protein: CAISESRGRYNEQFF; CDR3 DNA: TGTGCCATCAGTGAGTCTCGCGGGAGGTACAATGAGCAGTTCTTC; clone size: -; J gene: TRBJ2-1; CDR3 length: 15; D gene: TRBD2; V gene: TRBV10-3
CDR3 protein: CASSVGLETQYF; CDR3 DNA: TGTGCCAGCAGCGTAGGACTAGAGACCCAGTACTTC; clone size: -; J gene: TRBJ2-5; CDR3 length: 12; D gene: -; V gene: TRBV7-2
CDR3 protein: CASSPREPAEEAFF; CDR3 DNA: TGTGCCAGCTCACCACGAGAGCCGGCGGAGGAAGCTTTCTTT; clone size: -; J gene: TRBJ1-1; CDR3 length: 14; D gene: -; V gene: TRBV18
CDR3 protein: CASSLVVGRLDSPLHF; CDR3 DNA: TGTGCCAGCAGCTTAGTGGTGGGGCGTTTAGATTCACCCCTCCACTTT; clone size: once; J gene: TRBJ1-6; CDR3 length: 16; D gene: -; V gene: TRBV11-2
CDR3 protein: CASIRQGAGNEQFF; CDR3 DNA: TGTGCCAGCATCAGACAGGGGGCGGGCAATGAGCAGTTCTTC; clone size: once; J gene: TRBJ2-1; CDR3 length: 14; D gene: TRBD1; V gene: TRBV7-2
CDR3 protein: CASSSTRAASNSPLHF; CDR3 DNA: TGTGCCAGCAGCTCCACTAGGGCAGCCTCTAATTCACCCCTCCACTTT; clone size: -; J gene: TRBJ1-6; CDR3 length: 16; D gene: -; V gene: TRBV6-2/TRBV6-3
CDR3 protein: CSASSIDTGELFF; CDR3 DNA: TGCAGTGCTAGTAGTATAGACACCGGGGAGCTGTTTTTT; clone size: -; J gene: TRBJ2-2; CDR3 length: 13; D gene: -; V gene: TRBV20-1
CDR3 protein: CATSDPGTGGDHQPQHF; CDR3 DNA: TGTGCCACCAGTGACCCAGGGACAGGGGGGGATCATCAGCCCCAGCATTTT; clone size: -; J gene: TRBJ1-5; CDR3 length: 17; D gene: TRBD1; V gene: TRBV24-1
CDR3 protein: CASSQGQGGADTQYF; CDR3 DNA: TGTGCCAGCAGCCAAGGACAGGGAGGCGCAGATACGCAGTATTTT; clone size: -; J gene: TRBJ2-3; CDR3 length: 15; D gene: TRBD1; V gene: TRBV5-4
CDR3 protein: CASSLELAGAPRDF; CDR3 DNA: TGTGCCAGCAGCTTAGAACTAGCGGGGGCCCCCCGGGACTTC; clone size: -; J gene: TRBJ2-4; CDR3 length: 14; D gene: TRBD2; V gene: TRBV7-2
CDR3 protein: CASSQARADTQYF; CDR3 DNA: TGTGCCAGCAGCCAAGCGAGGGCAGATACGCAGTATTTT; clone size: once; J gene: TRBJ2-3; CDR3 length: 13; D gene: -; V gene: TRBV3-1/TRBV3-2
CDR3 protein: CASRAGTGVGGYTF; CDR3 DNA: TGTGCCAGCCGAGCGGGGACAGGGGTGGGGGGCTACACCTTC; clone size: -; J gene: TRBJ1-2; CDR3 length: 14; D gene: TRBD1; V gene: TRBV28
CDR3 protein: CSVQTWNSGETQYF; CDR3 DNA: TGCAGCGTTCAGACCTGGAACAGTGGAGAGACCCAGTACTTC; clone size: once; J gene: TRBJ2-5; CDR3 length: 14; D gene: -; V gene: TRBV29-1
CDR3 protein: CAISEGDGTANSPLHF; CDR3 DNA: TGTGCCATCAGTGAGGGAGACGGGACAGCGAATTCACCCCTCCACTTT; clone size: -; J gene: TRBJ1-6; CDR3 length: 16; D gene: TRBD1; V gene: TRBV10-3
CDR3 protein: CASSQEYSGGYYGYTF; CDR3 DNA: TGCGCCAGCAGCCAAGAATACTCAGGGGGCTACTATGGCTACACCTTC; clone size: -; J gene: TRBJ1-2; CDR3 length: 16; D gene: TRBD1; V gene: TRBV4-3
CDR3 protein: CASSGQTSGGVNTEAFF; CDR3 DNA: TGTGCCAGTAGTGGCCAGACCTCAGGGGGTGTAAACACTGAAGCTTTCTTT; clone size: -; J gene: TRBJ1-1; CDR3 length: 17; D gene: TRBD1; V gene: TRBV19
CDR3 protein: CASSSRSEGASNQPQHF; CDR3 DNA: TGTGCCAGCAGCTCCAGGTCCGAAGGGGCGAGCAATCAGCCCCAGCATTTT; clone size: once; J gene: TRBJ1-5; CDR3 length: 17; D gene: -; V gene: TRBV7-8
CDR3 protein: CASSRKPGSNQPQHF; CDR3 DNA: TGTGCCAGTAGCCGAAAACCAGGCTCCAATCAGCCCCAGCATTTT; clone size: -; J gene: TRBJ1-5; CDR3 length: 15; D gene: -; V gene: TRBV19
CDR3 protein: CASILSGGTDTQYF; CDR3 DNA: TGTGCCAGCATCCTAAGCGGGGGCACAGATACGCAGTATTTT; clone size: -; J gene: TRBJ2-3; CDR3 length: 14; D gene: TRBD2; V gene: TRBV7-9
CDR3 protein: CASSSRLQETQYF; CDR3 DNA: TGTGCCAGTAGTTCCAGACTCCAAGAGACCCAGTACTTC; clone size: -; J gene: TRBJ2-5; CDR3 length: 13; D gene: -; V gene: TRBV19
CDR3 protein: CASSYSARNTEAFF; CDR3 DNA: TGTGCCAGCAGTTACTCCGCCAGGAACACTGAAGCTTTCTTT; clone size: -; J gene: TRBJ1-1; CDR3 length: 14; D gene: -; V gene: TRBV6-5
CDR3 protein: CASSTGATNQPQHF; CDR3 DNA: TGTGCCAGCAGCACAGGGGCGACAAATCAGCCCCAGCATTTT; clone size: few; J gene: TRBJ1-5; CDR3 length: 14; D gene: TRBD1; V gene: TRBV3-1/TRBV3-2
CDR3 protein: CASSSLDRGYGYTF; CDR3 DNA: TGTGCCAGCAGCTCGTTGGACAGGGGCTATGGCTACACCTTC; clone size: once; J gene: TRBJ1-2; CDR3 length: 14; D gene: TRBD1; V gene: TRBV5-4
CDR3 protein: CASSPLADLTDTQYF; CDR3 DNA: TGTGCCAGCTCACCGCTGGCGGATCTCACAGATACGCAGTATTTT; clone size: -; J gene: TRBJ2-3; CDR3 length: 15; D gene: -; V gene: TRBV18
CDR3 protein: CASRGRGETQYF; CDR3 DNA: TGTGCCAGCAGGGGGCGAGGAGAGACCCAGTACTTC; clone size: -; J gene: TRBJ2-5; CDR3 length: 12; D gene: -; V gene: TRBV7-2
CDR3 protein: CASSSSGGRSTDTQYF; CDR3 DNA: TGTGCCAGCAGTTCTAGCGGGGGGCGGTCCACAGATACGCAGTATTTT; clone size: -; J gene: TRBJ2-3; CDR3 length: 16; D gene: TRBD2; V gene: TRBV28
CDR3 protein: CASGLAGISETQYF; CDR3 DNA: TGTGCCAGCGGGCTAGCGGGAATTTCGGAGACCCAGTACTTC; clone size: -; J gene: TRBJ2-5; CDR3 length: 14; D gene: TRBD2; V gene: TRBV6-5
CDR3 protein: CASSLTPSGNTGELFF; CDR3 DNA: TGTGCCAGCAGCTTAACGCCTAGTGGTAACACCGGGGAGCTGTTTTTT; clone size: -; J gene: TRBJ2-2; CDR3 length: 16; D gene: -; V gene: TRBV7-3
CDR3 protein: CASSSPHTSSDTQYF; CDR3 DNA: TGTGCCAGCAGCAGTCCTCATACTAGTTCAGATACGCAGTATTTT; clone size: -; J gene: TRBJ2-3; CDR3 length: 15; D gene: -; V gene: TRBV5-4
CDR3 protein: CASNLVGQGPYEQYF; CDR3 DNA: TGTGCCAGCAACTTGGTGGGACAGGGCCCCTACGAGCAGTACTTC; clone size: -; J gene: TRBJ2-7; CDR3 length: 15; D gene: TRBD1; V gene: TRBV5-6
CDR3 protein: CASSSGAPGTEAFF; CDR3 DNA: TGTGCCAGCAGTTCAGGGGCGCCGGGCACTGAAGCTTTCTTT; clone size: -; J gene: TRBJ1-1; CDR3 length: 14; D gene: -; V gene: TRBV27
CDR3 protein: CASSARDRVNEKLFF; CDR3 DNA: TGTGCCAGCAGCGCACGGGACAGGGTTAATGAAAAACTGTTTTTT; clone size: once; J gene: TRBJ1-4; CDR3 length: 15; D gene: TRBD1; V gene: TRBV9
CDR3 protein: CASIPAGGYNEQFF; CDR3 DNA: TGTGCCAGCATCCCAGCGGGGGGTTACAATGAGCAGTTCTTC; clone size: -; J gene: TRBJ2-1; CDR3 length: 14; D gene: TRBD2; V gene: TRBV6-5
CDR3 protein: CASSIGSTDTQYF; CDR3 DNA: TGTGCCAGCAGCATCGGGAGCACAGATACGCAGTATTTT; clone size: -; J gene: TRBJ2-3; CDR3 length: 13; D gene: -; V gene: TRBV7-2
CDR3 protein: CASSLEGASNQPQHF; CDR3 DNA: TGCGCCAGCAGCTTGGAAGGGGCCAGCAATCAGCCCCAGCATTTT; clone size: -; J gene: TRBJ1-5; CDR3 length: 15; D gene: -; V gene: TRBV5-1
CDR3 protein: CASSRDRLAYEQYF; CDR3 DNA: TGCGCCAGCAGCCGCGACAGGCTAGCCTACGAGCAGTACTTC; clone size: -; J gene: TRBJ2-7; CDR3 length: 14; D gene: -; V gene: TRBV4-3
CDR3 protein: CASSSFPGQRYQPQHF; CDR3 DNA: TGTGCCAGCAGTTCTTTTCCGGGACAGAGATATCAGCCCCAGCATTTT; clone size: -; J gene: TRBJ1-5; CDR3 length: 16; D gene: TRBD1; V gene: TRBV28
CDR3 protein: CASSANGGQETQYF; CDR3 DNA: TGTGCCAGCAGCGCTAACGGAGGCCAAGAGACCCAGTACTTC; clone size: -; J gene: TRBJ2-5; CDR3 length: 14; D gene: -; V gene: TRBV7-9